This is a list of T cell receptor beta chains from one sample in a study of response to subunit inactivated influenza vaccine. Each CDR3 protein is one row after TCRdb ran MiXCR on the RT-PCR reads. The data contain about 520,000 distinct CDR3 sequences, roughly 7.9% of them singletons. This specimen was PBMCs from blood, taken less than 30 months after vaccination. Receptor source: a man between 50 and 69 years old who received an inactivated influenza vaccine. Each CDR3 is given with its conserved first and last residue. Fields, in order: J gene, D gene, clone size, V gene, CDR3 DNA, CDR3 protein. The D gene is left open where the match is weak. Clone size, where shown, is once, few, many, or a class for clones that have expanded.

TRBJ2-7 TRBD2 few TRBV29-1 TGCAGCGTTGCAGCGGGAGGACTTAACGAGCAGTACTTC CSVAAGGLNEQYF
TRBJ2-2 - few TRBV7-9 TGTGCCAGCAGCCCCATCCCCCACGGGGAGCTGTTTTTT CASSPIPHGELFF
TRBJ2-5 - many TRBV20-1 TGCAGTGCTAGAGGAGAGGTGGTGGAGACCCAGTACTTC CSARGEVVETQYF
TRBJ2-1 - - TRBV5-1 TGCGCCAGCAGCGCCTCACAGGTTGAGCAGTTCTTC CASSASQVEQFF
TRBJ2-7 TRBD2 - TRBV20-1 TGCAGTGCCAGGGGACTAGCGACCTCCTACGAGCAGTACTTC CSARGLATSYEQYF
TRBJ1-5 TRBD1 - TRBV20-1 TGCAGTGCTAGCAAGCCGGGACAGCCAAATCAGCCCCAGCATTTT CSASKPGQPNQPQHF
TRBJ2-2 - - TRBV7-3 TGTGCCAGCAGCTTAAGTCTAGCCGGGGAGCTGTTTTTT CASSLSLAGELFF
TRBJ2-1 - few TRBV12-3/TRBV12-4 TGTGCCAGCAGTCGGCTGGCGGCTGACAATGAGCAGTTCTTC CASSRLAADNEQFF
TRBJ2-7 TRBD2 many TRBV20-1 TGCAGTGCTAGAGATCCTGTTGTAGCGGGGACCTCCTACGAGCAGTACTTC CSARDPVVAGTSYEQYF
TRBJ2-5 - many TRBV20-1 TGCAGTGCTAGAATCAGCGAAGAGACCCAGTACTTC CSARISEETQYF
TRBJ2-7 - - TRBV15 TGTGCCACCAGCAGAGGCCGAGACGGGGGCTACTACGAGCAGTACTTC CATSRGRDGGYYEQYF
TRBJ2-1 - - TRBV20-1 TGCAGTGCTAGAACGGGCAAGGCCTGGGATGAGCAGTTCTTC CSARTGKAWDEQFF
TRBJ2-3 - - TRBV18 TGTGCCAGCTCACCACAGTTAAGAGATACGCAGTATTTT CASSPQLRDTQYF
TRBJ1-5 - many TRBV11-1 TGTGCCAGCAGCTTTCCTGTCTATTCCCAGCATTTT CASSFPVYSQHF
TRBJ2-7 - many TRBV20-1 TGCAGTGTCCTCGGCCAGGGTGATTACGAGCAGTACTTC CSVLGQGDYEQYF
TRBJ2-7 - - TRBV7-9 TGTGCCAGCAGCTTAGCTACTCCCCCCTACGAGCAGTACTTC CASSLATPPYEQYF
TRBJ1-2 - many TRBV3-1 TGTGCCAGCAGCCAAGGAACAGGCCGCTACACCTTC CASSQGTGRYTF
TRBJ1-2 TRBD1 - TRBV5-1 TGCGCCAGCAGCGCCCAGCCGGGACAGGGTTTTGACTACACCTTC CASSAQPGQGFDYTF
TRBJ1-1 TRBD1 many TRBV6-1 TGTGCCAGCAGTACAGGGGCTTCTTCTTTTGAAGCTTTCTTT CASSTGASSFEAFF
TRBJ2-4 - few TRBV7-2 TGTGCCAGCAGCCAGGGGTCCCTAGCCAAAAACATTCAGTACTTC CASSQGSLAKNIQYF
TRBJ2-5 - few TRBV24-1 TGTGCCACCAGTGATCCAATTGGGCCACAAGAGACCCAGTACTTC CATSDPIGPQETQYF
TRBJ2-1 TRBD2 - TRBV12-3/TRBV12-4 TGTGCCAGCAGTTTATCTAGCGGGGGGGCGGGTGAGCAGTTCTTC CASSLSSGGAGEQFF
TRBJ2-1 - many TRBV6-5 TGTGCCAGCAGTTTCTTTGACGGGGCCGCGGATGAGCAGTTCTTC CASSFFDGAADEQFF
TRBJ1-1 - few TRBV6-5 TGTGCCAGCAGTTACCAGGGGCGAAACACTGAAGCTTTCTTT CASSYQGRNTEAFF
TRBJ2-5 - few TRBV11-2 TGTGCCAGCAGCCCTCGGCAACGAGAGACCCAGTACTTC CASSPRQRETQYF
TRBJ1-1 - - TRBV5-1 TGCGCCAGCAGCTTACCCACCCGCAGGGTAGGATTTGAGAACACTGAAGCTTTCTTT CASSLPTRRVGFENTEAFF
TRBJ2-6 - many TRBV19 TGTGCCAGTAGTTTCCAGGGGGCCAACGTCCTGACTTTC CASSFQGANVLTF
TRBJ2-2 - many TRBV29-1 TGCAGCGGTCAGGACGGGGCGAACACCGGGGAGCTGTTTTTT CSGQDGANTGELFF
TRBJ2-3 - many TRBV10-3 TGTGCCATCAAAGGTGGTAGCACCACAGATACGCAGTATTTT CAIKGGSTTDTQYF
TRBJ1-6 TRBD1 few TRBV20-1 TGCAGTGCTCCCCGGACAGGGGGCCGTGGGAGCTCCCCCCTCCACTTT CSAPRTGGRGSSPLHF
TRBJ1-5 - many TRBV12-3/TRBV12-4 TGTGCCAGCAGTCTCTACATAGTCCCCACCAATCAGCCCCAGCATTTT CASSLYIVPTNQPQHF
TRBJ1-1 - many TRBV24-1 TGTGCCACCAGTCAGGGACCGAAGGGACGGATGAACACTGAAGCTTTCTTT CATSQGPKGRMNTEAFF
TRBJ2-2 - many TRBV4-1 TGCGCCAGTACCCAATACAGGCTTGATTACACCGGGGAGCTGTTTTTT CASTQYRLDYTGELFF
TRBJ2-7 - few TRBV7-2 TGTGCCAGCAGCTCTTCGTTAGGGGGCGAGCAGTACTTC CASSSSLGGEQYF
TRBJ2-7 - few TRBV6-2/TRBV6-3 TGTGCCAGCAAGGGGGCTAGCGATAACTACGAGCAGTACTTC CASKGASDNYEQYF
TRBJ2-4 - - TRBV12-3/TRBV12-4 TGTGCCAGCAGTTTAGCGGATGTGGGAGATCAGTACTTC CASSLADVGDQYF
TRBJ2-5 - - TRBV9 TGTGCCAGCAGCGTAGTCCCGGCGGGAGAGACCCAGTACTTC CASSVVPAGETQYF